The present TCR beta chain was sequenced within a study of T-cell reconstitution after alpha-beta-depleted transplantation in children. Unique molecular identifiers were incorporated into the prepared TCRbeta library. TCRdb re-derived calls from the PCR reads in MiXCR, one entry per CDR3 protein. The repertoire holds a few thousand distinct CDR3 sequences, with roughly 26% as singletons. Study-wide results and caveats: One year post-transplant, T-cell counts and diversity were largely derived from T cells produced anew. By about two months after transplant, alpha-beta T cells reportedly arose from several hundred graft clones that had expanded. At day 60, the high TCRbeta diversity found in some patients originated from recipient T cells and thymic progenitors that had survived.

This clonotype ranks as medium-sized. Its target is unknown. The V gene end was trimmed by 6 bases and the J gene end by 0 bases; junction bases not matched to a gene: 21. The germline CDR1 and CDR2 sequences are SGHTS and YDEGEE. The CDR3 loop spans 20 amino acids. The clonotype was recovered from a male patient between 2 and 9 years old who had a stem cell transplant for acute lymphoblastic leukemia, so the T cells may come from the graft donor. Sequencing was performed on PBMCs, mostly from graft donor cells, taken 60 days after TCRalphabeta/CD19-depleted stem cell transplant. V and J are TRBV5-8 and TRBJ2-4; TRBD1 agrees at 7 bases. In DNA, the CDR3 is TGTGCCAGCATAACTCGACCCAGTAACCGGGACAGAGTAGCCAAAAACATTCAGTACTTC. This encodes CASITRPSNRDRVAKNIQYF.